This T cell receptor (beta chain) was captured by sequencing in a study of blood T cells in healthy people across ages. This clonotype was counted a few times. A J-beta primer mix and a sample-barcoded 5' primer were used in a second PCR of roughly 6 to 11 cycles. From the 5' RACE reads, TCRdb called clonotypes with MiXCR, one entry per CDR3 protein. The repertoire holds roughly 1,800,000 distinct CDR3 sequences, with less than 50% as singletons. Germline assignment: CDR1 MNHEY and CDR2 SMNVEV (reference sequence). The trim removed 4 bases at V and 0 bases at J, leaving 12 bases unmatched. This CDR3 is 19 amino acids long.

The clonotype originates from a woman in her thirties or forties in good health. The material sequenced was blood. The J gene is TRBJ2-6, the V gene TRBV27; 7 bases fit TRBD1. Here the CDR3 reads CASSYSPGTVVSGANVLTF. The CDR3 DNA follows: TGTGCCAGCAGTTACTCCCCCGGGACAGTTGTCTCTGGGGCCAACGTCCTGACTTTC.